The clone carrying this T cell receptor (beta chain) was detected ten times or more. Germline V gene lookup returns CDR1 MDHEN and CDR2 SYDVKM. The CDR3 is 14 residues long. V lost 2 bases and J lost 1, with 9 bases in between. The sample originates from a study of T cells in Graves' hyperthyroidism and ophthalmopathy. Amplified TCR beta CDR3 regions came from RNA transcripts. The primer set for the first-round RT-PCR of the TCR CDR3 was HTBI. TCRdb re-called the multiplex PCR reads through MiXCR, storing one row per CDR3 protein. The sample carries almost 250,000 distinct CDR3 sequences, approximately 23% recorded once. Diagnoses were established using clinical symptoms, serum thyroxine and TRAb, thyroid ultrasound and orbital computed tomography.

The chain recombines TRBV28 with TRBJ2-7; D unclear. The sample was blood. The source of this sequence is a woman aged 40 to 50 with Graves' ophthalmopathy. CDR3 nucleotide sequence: TGTGCCAGCAGTTTAACGCGCCGGTCCTACGAGCAGTACTTC. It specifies CASSLTRRSYEQYF.